This T cell receptor (beta chain) was recovered during a study of T cell responses to AZD1222 COVID-19 vaccine. Study results and caveats: Reports indicate that nearly half of spike-specific TCRs are directed at unmutated variant regions. Seropositive at baseline were only a handful of AZD1222 recipients. Every sample of the repertoires postdated the peak T cell response.

Comments on this clone: Its antigen is undetermined.

Produced via immunoSEQ multiplex PCR; TCRdb's table is partial and in-frame only. The sample holds over 150,000 clones; under 95% are singletons and the top ten take around 4.6%. The V gene's germline CDR1 is SQVTM and CDR2 ANQGSEA. The CDR3 is made up of 14 amino acids. The V gene lost 2 bases and the J gene lost 1 base, with 11 bases spanning the gap. The chain has TRBV29-1 and TRBJ1-1, with D maybe TRBD1 (6 bases). This sequence was found in an adult in good health. The sequences come from peripheral blood, collected on day 0 of MenACWY control vaccination. This CDR3 reads CSVEYGGQNTEAFF. The CDR3 nucleotides are TGCAGCGTTGAATACGGGGGGCAGAACACTGAAGCTTTCTTT.